Listed here is a single TCR beta chain. The table came from immunoSEQ multiplex PCR; TCRdb's copy has only in-frame clones and leaves some out. The sample records around 300,000 clones, about nine tenths being singletons. The sample belongs to a study of blood T cell repertoires in COVID-19. Whole-study context: Collection of acute and convalescent COVID-19 samples took place in the United States, Italy and Spain. T cells, B-cell-depleted T cells, or PBMCs provided the cDNA or gDNA that served as material.

Participant age was roughly 18 to 95 years, and participants resided in fewer than 25 US areas. Assignments of participants to cohorts depended upon their own reported clinical history. Trimming stripped 2 bases from V and 5 bases from J, with 12 bases between. Per the germline V gene, CDR1 is SGHAT and CDR2 is FQNNGV. This CDR3 is built from 14 residues. This TCR was sampled from a woman aged 45-65 years who had recovered from COVID-19. Source material: PBMCs or T cells enriched from blood (not recorded which). The V gene is TRBV11-2, the J gene TRBJ1-1, with D uncertain. CDR3 sequence reads: CASSLRRGVTEAFF. The CDR3 DNA reads as TGTGCCAGCAGCTTACGTCGGGGTGTTACTGAAGCTTTCTTT.